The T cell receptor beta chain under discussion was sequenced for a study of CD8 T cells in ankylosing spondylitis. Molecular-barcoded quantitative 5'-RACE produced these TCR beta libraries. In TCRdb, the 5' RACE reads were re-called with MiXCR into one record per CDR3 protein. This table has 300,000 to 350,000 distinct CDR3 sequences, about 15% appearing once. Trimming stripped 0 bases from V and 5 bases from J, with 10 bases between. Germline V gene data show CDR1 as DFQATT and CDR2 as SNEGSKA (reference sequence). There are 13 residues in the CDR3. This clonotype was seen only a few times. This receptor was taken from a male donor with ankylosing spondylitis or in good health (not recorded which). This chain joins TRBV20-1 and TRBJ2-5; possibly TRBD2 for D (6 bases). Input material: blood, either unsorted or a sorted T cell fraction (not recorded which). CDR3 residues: CSARDGGSETQYF. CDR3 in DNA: TGCAGTGCTAGAGATGGGGGGTCCGAGACCCAGTACTTC.